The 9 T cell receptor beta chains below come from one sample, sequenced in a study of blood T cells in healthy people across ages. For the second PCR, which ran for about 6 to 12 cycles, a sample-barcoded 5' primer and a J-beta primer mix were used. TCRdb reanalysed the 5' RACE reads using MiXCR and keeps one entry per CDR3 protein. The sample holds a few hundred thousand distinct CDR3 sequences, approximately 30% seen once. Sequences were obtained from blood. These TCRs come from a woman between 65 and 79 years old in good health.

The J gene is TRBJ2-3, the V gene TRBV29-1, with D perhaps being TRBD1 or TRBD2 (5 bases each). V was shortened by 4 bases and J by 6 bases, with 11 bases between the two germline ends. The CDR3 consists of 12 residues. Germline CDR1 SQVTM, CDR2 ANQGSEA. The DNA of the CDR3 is TGCAGCGTTGTCGTAGGGGACGATACGCAGTATTTT. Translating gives CSVVVGDDTQYF.

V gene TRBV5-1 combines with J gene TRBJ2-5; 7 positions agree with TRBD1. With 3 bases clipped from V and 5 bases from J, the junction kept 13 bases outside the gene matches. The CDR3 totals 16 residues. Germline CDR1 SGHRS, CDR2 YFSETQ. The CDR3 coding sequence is TGCGCCAGCAGCTGGGGAGACAGCACCAGGGGGGAGACCCAGTACTTC. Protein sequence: CASSWGDSTRGETQYF. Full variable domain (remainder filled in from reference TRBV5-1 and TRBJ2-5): KAGVTQTPRYLIKTRGQQVTLSCSPISGHRSVSWYQQTPGQGLQFLFEYFSETQRNKGNFPGRFSGRQFSNSRSEMNVSTLELGDSALYLCASSWGDSTRGETQYFGPGTRLLVL.

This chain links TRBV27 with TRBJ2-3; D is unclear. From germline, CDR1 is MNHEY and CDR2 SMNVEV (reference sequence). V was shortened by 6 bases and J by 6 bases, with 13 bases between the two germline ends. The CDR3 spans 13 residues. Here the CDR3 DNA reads TGTGCCAGCAGGCCCATCGATAGGGATACGCAGTATTTT. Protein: CASRPIDRDTQYF.

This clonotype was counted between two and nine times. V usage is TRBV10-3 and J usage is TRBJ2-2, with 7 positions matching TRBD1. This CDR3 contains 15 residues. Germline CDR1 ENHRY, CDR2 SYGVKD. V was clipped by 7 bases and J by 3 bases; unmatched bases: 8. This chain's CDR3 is CAITPGQAYTGELFF. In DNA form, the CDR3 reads TGTGCCATCACCCCCGGACAGGCTTACACCGGGGAGCTGTTTTTT.

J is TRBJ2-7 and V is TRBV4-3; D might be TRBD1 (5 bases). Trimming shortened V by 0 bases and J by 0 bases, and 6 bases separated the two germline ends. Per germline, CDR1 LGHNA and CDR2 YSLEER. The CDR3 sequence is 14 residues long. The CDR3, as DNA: TGCGCCAGCAGCCAAGACCAGGGCTCCTACGAGCAGTACTTC. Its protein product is CASSQDQGSYEQYF.

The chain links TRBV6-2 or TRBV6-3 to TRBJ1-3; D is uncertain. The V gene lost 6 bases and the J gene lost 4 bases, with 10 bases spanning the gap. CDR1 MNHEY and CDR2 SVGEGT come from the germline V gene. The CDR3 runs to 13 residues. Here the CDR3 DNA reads TGTGCCAGCAGACAAACGGGAGGAAACACCATATATTTT. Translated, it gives CASRQTGGNTIYF.

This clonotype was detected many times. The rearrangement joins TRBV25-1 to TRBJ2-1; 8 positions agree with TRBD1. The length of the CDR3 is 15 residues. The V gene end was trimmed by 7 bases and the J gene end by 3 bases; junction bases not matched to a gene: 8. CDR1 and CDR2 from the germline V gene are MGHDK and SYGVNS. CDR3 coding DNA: TGTGCCAGCACCCCCGCAGGGGGCGACTACAATGAGCAGTTCTTC. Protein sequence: CASTPAGGDYNEQFF.

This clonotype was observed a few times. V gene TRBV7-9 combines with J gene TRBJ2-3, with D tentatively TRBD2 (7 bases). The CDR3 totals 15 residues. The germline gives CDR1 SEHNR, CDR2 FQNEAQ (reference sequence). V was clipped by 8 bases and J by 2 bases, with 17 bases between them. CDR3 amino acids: CASLFAGAHTDTQYF. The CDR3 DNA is TGTGCCAGCCTGTTCGCGGGGGCCCACACAGATACGCAGTATTTT.

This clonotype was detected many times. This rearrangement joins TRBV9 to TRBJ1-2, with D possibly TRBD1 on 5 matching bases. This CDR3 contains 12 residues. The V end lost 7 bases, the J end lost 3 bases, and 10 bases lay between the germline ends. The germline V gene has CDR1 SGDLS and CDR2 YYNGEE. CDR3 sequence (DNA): TGTGCCAGCTCCCGGGGGTACTATGGCTACACCTTC. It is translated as CASSRGYYGYTF.